The clone carrying this TCR beta chain showed up just a few times. V lost 2 bases and J lost 6, with 10 bases in between. The CDR3 has 13 residues. Germline lookup yields CDR1 SEHNR and CDR2 FQNEAQ (reference sequence). This sample was taken from a study of blood T cell repertoires in COVID-19. The method was immunoSEQ multiplex PCR; TCRdb's version includes in-frame clones alone and lacks a portion of them. Here the sample spans over 300,000 clones, approximately 85% being singletons. The clonotype was recovered from a human donor in a cohort sampled during active COVID-19. The sequenced sample consisted of peripheral blood. The rearrangement uses TRBV7-9 and TRBJ1-2; D is uncertain. Written as DNA, the CDR3 is TGTGCCAGCAGCTTAATCCAGAATGATGGCTACACCTTC. Its translation: CASSLIQNDGYTF. The whole variable domain, remainder taken from reference TRBV7-9 and TRBJ1-2, is DTGVSQNPRHKITKRGQNVTFRCDPISEHNRLYWYRQTLGQGPEFLTYFQNEAQLEKSRLLSDRFSAERPKGSFSTLEIQRTEQGDSAMYLCASSLIQNDGYTFGSGTRLTVV.